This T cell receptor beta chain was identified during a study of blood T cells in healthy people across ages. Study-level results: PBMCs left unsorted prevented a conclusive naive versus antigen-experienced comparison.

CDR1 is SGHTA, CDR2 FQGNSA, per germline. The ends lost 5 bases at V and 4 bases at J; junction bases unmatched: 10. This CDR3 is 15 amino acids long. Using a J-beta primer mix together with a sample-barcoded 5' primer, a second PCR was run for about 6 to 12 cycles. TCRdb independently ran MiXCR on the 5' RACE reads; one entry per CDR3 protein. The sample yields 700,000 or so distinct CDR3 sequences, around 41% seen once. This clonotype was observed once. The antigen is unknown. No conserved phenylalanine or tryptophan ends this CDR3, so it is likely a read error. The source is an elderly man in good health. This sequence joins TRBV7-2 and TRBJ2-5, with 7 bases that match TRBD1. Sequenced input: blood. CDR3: CASSRQGATGETQYV. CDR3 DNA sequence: TGTGCCAGCAGCCGACAGGGAGCGACGGGAGAGACCCAGTACGTC.